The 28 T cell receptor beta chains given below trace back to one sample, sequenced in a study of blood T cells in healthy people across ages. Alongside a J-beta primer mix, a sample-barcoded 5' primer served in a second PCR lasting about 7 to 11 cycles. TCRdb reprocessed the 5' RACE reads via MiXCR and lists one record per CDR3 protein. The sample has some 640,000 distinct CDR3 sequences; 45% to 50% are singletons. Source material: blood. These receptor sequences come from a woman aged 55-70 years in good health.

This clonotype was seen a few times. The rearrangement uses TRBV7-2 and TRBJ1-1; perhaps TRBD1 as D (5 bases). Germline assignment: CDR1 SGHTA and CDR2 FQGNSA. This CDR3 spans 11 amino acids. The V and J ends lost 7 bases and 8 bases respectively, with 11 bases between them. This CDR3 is CASIQYREAFF. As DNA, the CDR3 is TGTGCCAGCATCCAATACAGGGAAGCTTTCTTT.

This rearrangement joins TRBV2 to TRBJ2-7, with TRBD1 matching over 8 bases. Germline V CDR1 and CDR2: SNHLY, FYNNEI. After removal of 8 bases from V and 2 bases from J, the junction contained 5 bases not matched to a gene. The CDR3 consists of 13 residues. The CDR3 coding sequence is TGTGCCAGCTCCGGACAGGGCCCCTACGAGCAGTACTTC. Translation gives CASSGQGPYEQYF.

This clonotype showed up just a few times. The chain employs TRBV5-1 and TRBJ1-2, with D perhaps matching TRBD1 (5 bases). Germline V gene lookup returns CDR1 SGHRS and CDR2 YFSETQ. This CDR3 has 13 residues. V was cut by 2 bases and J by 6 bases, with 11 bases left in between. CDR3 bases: TGCGCCAGCAGCTTAGCAGGGAGGGATGGCTACACCTTC. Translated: CASSLAGRDGYTF.

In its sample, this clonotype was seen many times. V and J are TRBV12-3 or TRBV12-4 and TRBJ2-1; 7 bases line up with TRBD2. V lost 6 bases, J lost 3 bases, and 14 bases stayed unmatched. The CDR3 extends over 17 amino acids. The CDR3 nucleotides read TGTGCCAGCAGGTACTTCGGACTAGACGGAGGCTACAATGAGCAGTTCTTC. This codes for CASRYFGLDGGYNEQFF.

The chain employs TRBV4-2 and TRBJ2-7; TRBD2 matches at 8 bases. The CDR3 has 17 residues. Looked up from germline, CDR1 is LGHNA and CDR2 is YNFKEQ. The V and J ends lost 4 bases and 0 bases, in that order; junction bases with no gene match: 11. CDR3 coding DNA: TGTGCCAGCAGCCGGGACGAGGGACTAGGGATCTCCTACGAGCAGTACTTC. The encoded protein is CASSRDEGLGISYEQYF.

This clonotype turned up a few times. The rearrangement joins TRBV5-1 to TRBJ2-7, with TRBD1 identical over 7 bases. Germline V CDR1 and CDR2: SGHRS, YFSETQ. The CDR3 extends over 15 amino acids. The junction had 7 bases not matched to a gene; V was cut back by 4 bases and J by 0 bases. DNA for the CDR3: TGCGCCAGCAGCCCGAGGGGGCCTTCCTCCTACGAGCAGTACTTC. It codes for CASSPRGPSSYEQYF.

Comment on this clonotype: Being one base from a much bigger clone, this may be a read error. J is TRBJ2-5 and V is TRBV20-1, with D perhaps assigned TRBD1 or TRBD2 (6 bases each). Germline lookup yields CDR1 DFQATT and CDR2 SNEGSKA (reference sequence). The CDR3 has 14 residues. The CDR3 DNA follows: TGCAGCGTTGTTGAGGGGGATAGCGGCAATGAGCAGTACTTC. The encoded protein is CSVVEGDSGNEQYF.

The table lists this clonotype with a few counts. The CDR3 reads CSVRGRGTDTQYF. CDR3 DNA sequence: TGCAGTGTCAGGGGGAGGGGCACAGATACGCAGTATTTT. J is TRBJ2-3 and V is TRBV20-1, with D possibly called TRBD1 or TRBD2 (7 bases each). Between the trimmed V and J ends, which lost 7 bases and 1 base, there was a span of 12 bases. The CDR3 covers 13 residues. Germline CDR1 and CDR2: DFQATT and SNEGSKA (reference sequence).

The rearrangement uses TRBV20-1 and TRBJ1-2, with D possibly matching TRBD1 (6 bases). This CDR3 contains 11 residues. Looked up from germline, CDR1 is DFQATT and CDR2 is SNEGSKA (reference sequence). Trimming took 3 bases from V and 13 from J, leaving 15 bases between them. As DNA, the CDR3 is TGCAGTGCTAGCATCGGGGGGCTGATCACCTTC. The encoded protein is CSASIGGLITF.

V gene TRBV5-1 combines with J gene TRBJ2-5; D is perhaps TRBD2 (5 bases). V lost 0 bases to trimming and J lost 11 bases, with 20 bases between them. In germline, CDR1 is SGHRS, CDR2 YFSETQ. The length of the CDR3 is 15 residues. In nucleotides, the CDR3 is TGCGCCAGCAGCTTGGAGACAAGAACTAGGGATGAGCAGTACTTC. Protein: CASSLETRTRDEQYF.

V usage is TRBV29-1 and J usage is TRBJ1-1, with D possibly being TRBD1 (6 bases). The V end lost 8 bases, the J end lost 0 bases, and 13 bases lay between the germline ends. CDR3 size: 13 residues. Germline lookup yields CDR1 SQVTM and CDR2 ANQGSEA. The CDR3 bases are TGCAGCTTTTACAGGGATCTGAACACTGAAGCTTTCTTT. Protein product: CSFYRDLNTEAFF.

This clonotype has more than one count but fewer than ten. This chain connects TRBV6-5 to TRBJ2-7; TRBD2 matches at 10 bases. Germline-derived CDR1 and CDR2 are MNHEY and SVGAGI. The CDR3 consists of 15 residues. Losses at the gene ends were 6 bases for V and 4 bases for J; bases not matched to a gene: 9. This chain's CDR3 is CASSYVASGSYEQYF. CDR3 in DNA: TGTGCCAGCAGCTACGTGGCTAGCGGGAGTTACGAGCAGTACTTC.

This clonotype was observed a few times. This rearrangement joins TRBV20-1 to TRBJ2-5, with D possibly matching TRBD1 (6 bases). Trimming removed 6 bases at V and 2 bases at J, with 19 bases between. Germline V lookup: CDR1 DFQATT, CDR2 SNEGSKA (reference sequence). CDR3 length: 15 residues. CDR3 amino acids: CSAPDRLSTQETQYF. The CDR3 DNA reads TGCAGTGCGCCGGACAGACTCTCTACGCAAGAGACCCAGTACTTC.

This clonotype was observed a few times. As DNA, the CDR3 is TGCGCCAGTAGTAGCCGGACAGGGGACACCGGGGAGCTGTTTTTT. Protein product: CASSSRTGDTGELFF. The chain joins TRBV5-1 to TRBJ2-2, with TRBD1 identical over 9 bases. The V and J ends lost 8 bases and 3 bases, in that order; junction bases with no gene match: 8. The CDR3 has 15 amino acids. Germline V gene data show CDR1 as SGHRS and CDR2 as YFSETQ.

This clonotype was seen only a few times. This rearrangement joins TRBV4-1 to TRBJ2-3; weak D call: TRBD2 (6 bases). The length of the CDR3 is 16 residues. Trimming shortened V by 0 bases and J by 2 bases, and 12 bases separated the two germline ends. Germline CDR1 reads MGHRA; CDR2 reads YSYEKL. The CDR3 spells CASSQDLGGTTDTQYF. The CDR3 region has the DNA TGCGCCAGCAGCCAAGATCTGGGCGGGACCACAGATACGCAGTATTTT.

CDR3 in DNA: TGTGCCATCAGAGTACCCAGCTCCTACGAGCAGTACTTC. It yields the protein CAIRVPSSYEQYF. The gene calls are TRBV10-3 and TRBJ2-5, with D unresolved. Near its end, the DNA agrees better with TRBJ2-7, so the J call may be wrong. Looked up from germline, CDR1 is ENHRY and CDR2 is SYGVKD. This CDR3 is built from 13 residues.

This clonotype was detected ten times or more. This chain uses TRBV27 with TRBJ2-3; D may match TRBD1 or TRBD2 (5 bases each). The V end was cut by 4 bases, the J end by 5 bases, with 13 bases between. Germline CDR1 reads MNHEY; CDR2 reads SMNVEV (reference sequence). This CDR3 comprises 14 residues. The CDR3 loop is CASSWDGIKDTQYF. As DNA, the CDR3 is TGTGCCAGCAGTTGGGACGGGATCAAAGATACGCAGTATTTT.

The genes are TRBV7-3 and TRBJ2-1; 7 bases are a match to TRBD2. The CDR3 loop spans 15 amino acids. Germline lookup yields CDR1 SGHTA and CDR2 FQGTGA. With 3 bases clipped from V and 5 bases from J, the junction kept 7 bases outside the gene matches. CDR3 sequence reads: CASSLRESGHNEQFF. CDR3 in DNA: TGTGCCAGCAGCTTGCGGGAGAGCGGGCACAATGAGCAGTTCTTC.

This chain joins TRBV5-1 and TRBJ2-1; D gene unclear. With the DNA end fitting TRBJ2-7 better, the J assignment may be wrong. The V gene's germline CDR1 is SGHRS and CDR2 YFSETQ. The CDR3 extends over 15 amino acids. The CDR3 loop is CASSLIRPSYNEQYF. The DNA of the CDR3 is TGCGCCAGCAGCTTGATCAGACCATCCTACAATGAGCAGTACTTC.

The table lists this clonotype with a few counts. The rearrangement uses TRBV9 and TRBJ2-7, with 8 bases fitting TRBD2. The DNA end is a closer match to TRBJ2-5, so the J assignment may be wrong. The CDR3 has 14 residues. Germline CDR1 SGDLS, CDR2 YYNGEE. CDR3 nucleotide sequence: TGTGCCAGCAGTACGAGCGGGAGCCGGGAGACCCAGTACTTC. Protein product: CASSTSGSRETQYF.

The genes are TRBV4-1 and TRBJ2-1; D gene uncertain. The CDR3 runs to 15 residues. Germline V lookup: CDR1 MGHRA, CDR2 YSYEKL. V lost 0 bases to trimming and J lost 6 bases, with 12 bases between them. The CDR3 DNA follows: TGCGCCAGCAGCCAAGATCATAAGCTTTCCAATGAGCAGTTCTTC. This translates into CASSQDHKLSNEQFF.

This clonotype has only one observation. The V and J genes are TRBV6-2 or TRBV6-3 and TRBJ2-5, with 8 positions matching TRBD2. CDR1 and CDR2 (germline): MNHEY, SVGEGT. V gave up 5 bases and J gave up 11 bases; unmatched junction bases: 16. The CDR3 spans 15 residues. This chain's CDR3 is CASSPPGTRSTTQYF. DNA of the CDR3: TGTGCCAGCAGTCCCCCCGGGACTAGGTCTACGACGCAGTACTTC.

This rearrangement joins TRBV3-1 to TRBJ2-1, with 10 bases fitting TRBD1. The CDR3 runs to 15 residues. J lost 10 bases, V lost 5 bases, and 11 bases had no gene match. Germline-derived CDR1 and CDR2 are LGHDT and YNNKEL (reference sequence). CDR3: CASSLRQGASFEQFF. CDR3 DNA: TGTGCCAGCAGCTTACGACAGGGGGCCTCCTTCGAGCAGTTCTTC.

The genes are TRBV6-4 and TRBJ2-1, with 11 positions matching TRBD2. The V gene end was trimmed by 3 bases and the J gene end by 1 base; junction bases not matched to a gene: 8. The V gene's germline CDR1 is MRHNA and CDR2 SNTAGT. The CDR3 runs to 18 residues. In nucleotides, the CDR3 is TGTGCCAGCAGTGAACGACTAGCGGGACCCACTTCCTACAATGAGCAGTTCTTC. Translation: CASSERLAGPTSYNEQFF.

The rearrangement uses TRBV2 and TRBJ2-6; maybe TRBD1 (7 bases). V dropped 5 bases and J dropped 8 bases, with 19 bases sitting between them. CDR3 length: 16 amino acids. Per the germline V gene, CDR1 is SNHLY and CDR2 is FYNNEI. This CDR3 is CASSPSRQGGTNVLTF. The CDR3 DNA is TGTGCCAGCAGTCCTAGTCGACAGGGCGGGACCAACGTCCTGACTTTC.

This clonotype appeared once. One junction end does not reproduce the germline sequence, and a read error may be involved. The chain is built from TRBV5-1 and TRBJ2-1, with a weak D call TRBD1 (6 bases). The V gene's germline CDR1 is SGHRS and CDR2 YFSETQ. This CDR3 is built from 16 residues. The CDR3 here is CAGSPDQSGAYNEQFF. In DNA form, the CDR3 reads TGCGCCGGCAGCCCCGACCAGTCAGGGGCCTACAATGAGCAGTTCTTC.

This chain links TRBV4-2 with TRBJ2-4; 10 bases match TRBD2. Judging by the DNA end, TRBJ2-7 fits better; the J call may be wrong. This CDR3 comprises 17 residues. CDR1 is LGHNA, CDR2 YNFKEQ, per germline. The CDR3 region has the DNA TGTGCCAGCAGCCAATTAGAGGTCAGCGGGAGGGCCCACGAGCAGTACTTC. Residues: CASSQLEVSGRAHEQYF.

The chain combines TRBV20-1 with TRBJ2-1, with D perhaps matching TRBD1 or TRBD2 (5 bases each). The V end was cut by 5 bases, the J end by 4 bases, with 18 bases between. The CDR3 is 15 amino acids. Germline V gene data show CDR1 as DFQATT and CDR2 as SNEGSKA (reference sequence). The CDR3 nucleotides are TGCAGTGCTCCCGGGACCGTCGCTCGATACAATGAGCAGTTCTTC. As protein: CSAPGTVARYNEQFF.